The table lists the clone carrying this T cell receptor beta chain with a few counts. Antigen: not known. The data belong to a study of shared clonotypes between healthy human individuals. Study-level results: Among the subsets, naive ones generally showed larger estimated richness than memory ones.

Produced via immunoSEQ multiplex PCR; TCRdb's table is partial and in-frame only. The repertoire holds about 1 million clones, with more than 75% as singletons. J lost 7 bases, V lost 1 base, and 4 bases had no gene match. The CDR3 spans 15 residues. Germline CDR1 and CDR2: SGHAT and FQNNGV. Sample: memory CD4+ T cells from PBMCs. Subset in this sample: CD45RA-negative fraction. The genes are TRBV11-2 and TRBJ2-7, with TRBD2 identical over 13 bases. The receptor comes from a man aged 18-30 years in good health. Some clones in this sample may be carry-over from other donors' samples. The CDR3 here is CASSLAGLAGEEQYF. Here the CDR3 DNA reads TGTGCCAGCAGCTTAGCTGGACTAGCGGGAGAGGAGCAGTACTTC.